This T cell receptor (beta chain) was recorded in a study of cytotoxic CD8 clonotypes in ibrutinib-treated CLL. As for the study in general: The taking of response samples occurred after a median roughly twelve months of treatment, with a range of 6 to 36. Overall study findings and caveats: At baseline, clonality was higher than in age-matched healthy donors and correlated with CD8+ counts. At ibrutinib response, clonality increased, and at progression it declined back toward baseline. The public clonotypes identified were infrequent and showed contraction or stability on treatment.

The protocol was immunoSEQ multiplex PCR, while the TCRdb copy is restricted to in-frame clones and leaves out a portion. The table shows about 200,000 clones, with approximately 72% occurring only once. As concerns this clone: Its antigen is still unknown.

The sample here was PBMCs, taken after 24 months of ibrutinib treatment. The receptor's source is a human donor with chronic lymphocytic leukemia.

For the CDR3, the DNA is TGCGCCAGCAGCTTGGTTATAGCGGGGCCTCCCACAGATACGCAGTATTTT. It yields the protein CASSLVIAGPPTDTQYF. The V and J genes are TRBV5-1 and TRBJ2-3; 8 bases are shared with TRBD2. Germline loops: CDR1 SGHRS, CDR2 YFSETQ. The CDR3 extends over 17 amino acids. After removal of 0 bases from V and 2 bases from J, the junction contained 8 bases not matched to a gene.